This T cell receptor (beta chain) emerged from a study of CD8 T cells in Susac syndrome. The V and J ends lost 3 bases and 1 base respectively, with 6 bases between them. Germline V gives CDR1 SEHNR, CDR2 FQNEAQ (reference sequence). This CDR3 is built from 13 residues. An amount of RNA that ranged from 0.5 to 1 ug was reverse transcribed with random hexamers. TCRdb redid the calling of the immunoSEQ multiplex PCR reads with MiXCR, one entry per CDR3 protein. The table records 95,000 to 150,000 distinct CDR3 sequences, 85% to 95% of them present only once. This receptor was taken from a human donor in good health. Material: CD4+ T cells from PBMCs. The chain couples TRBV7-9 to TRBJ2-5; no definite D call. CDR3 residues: CASSFGVQETQYF. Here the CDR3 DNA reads TGTGCCAGCAGCTTTGGGGTCCAAGAGACCCAGTACTTC.